This passage covers 29 T cell receptor beta chains from one sample sequenced in a study of a mutant IDH1 vaccine in newly diagnosed glioma. Their recognized antigens are unknown. Some clones are missing from TCRdb's copy, which holds only in-frame ones; the method was immunoSEQ multiplex PCR. The table includes about 10,000 clones, around 82% detected once. Stated time point: week 47, end of study. One vaccine dose held 300 ug of mutant IDH1 20-mer peptide and came with topical imiquimod. The material was PBMCs, obtained from a glioma patient whose treatment included an IDH1 peptide vaccine. Receptors were obtained from a man younger than 40 with glioma.

The table lists this clone with a few counts. The DNA for the CDR3 is TGTGCCAGTAGTATCTCTTCGGTGGTGAAACTGTTTTTT. It codes for CASSISSVVKLFF. The V gene is TRBV19, the J gene TRBJ1-4; no clear D gene. From germline, CDR1 is LNHDA and CDR2 SQIVND (reference sequence). Trimming pared 3 bases from V and 11 bases from J, leaving 13 bases between. The CDR3 contains 13 residues.

CDR3 nucleotide sequence: TGCAGCGTTGGAGAGACCCAGTACTTC. As protein: CSVGETQYF. This rearrangement joins TRBV29-1 to TRBJ2-5; D is undetermined. Germline V lookup: CDR1 SQVTM, CDR2 ANQGSEA. The CDR3 has 9 amino acids. With 4 bases removed from V and 4 bases from J, the gap between germline ends came to 1 base. Complete variable domain (other parts from reference TRBV29-1 and TRBJ2-5): SAVISQKPSRDICQRGTSLTIQCQVDSQVTMMFWYRQQPGQSLTLIATANQGSEATYESGFVIDKFPISRPNLTFSTLTVSNMSPEDSSIYLCSVGETQYFGPGTRLLVL.

CDR3 in DNA: TGTGCCAGCCTTAGACAGGGTAGAACCGGGGAGCTGTTTTTT. Amino acid sequence: CASLRQGRTGELFF. V gene TRBV27 combines with J gene TRBJ2-2, with 7 bases matching TRBD1. The CDR3 is made up of 14 amino acids. With 8 bases clipped from V and 5 bases from J, the junction kept 8 bases outside the gene matches. Germline V CDR1 and CDR2: MNHEY, SMNVEV (reference sequence).

The chain couples TRBV25-1 to TRBJ1-2; D gene unclear. Per the germline V gene, CDR1 is MGHDK and CDR2 is SYGVNS. The CDR3 length is 13 residues. The V end was cut by 6 bases, the J end by 4 bases, with 12 bases between. Here the CDR3 reads CASSGLPLYGYTF. CDR3 sequence (DNA): TGTGCCAGCAGCGGACTCCCCCTCTATGGCTACACCTTC.

The chain combines TRBV30 with TRBJ1-5; tentative D call: TRBD1 (5 bases). Germline CDR1 GTSNPN, CDR2 SVGIG (reference sequence). The CDR3 covers 15 residues. Trimming shortened V by 0 bases and J by 2 bases, and 11 bases separated the two germline ends. The CDR3: CAWSVSPRGNQPQHF. The DNA for the CDR3 is TGTGCCTGGAGTGTAAGCCCCAGGGGCAATCAGCCCCAGCATTTT.

In its sample, this clone ranks as large. The chain recombines TRBV27 with TRBJ1-1, with D maybe TRBD1 (5 bases). Germline CDR1 and CDR2: MNHEY and SMNVEV (reference sequence). This CDR3 spans 15 amino acids. V lost 4 bases, J lost 1 base, and 13 bases lay in between. The CDR3 loop is CASSWDGGENTEAFF. CDR3 nucleotides: TGTGCCAGCAGTTGGGACGGCGGGGAGAACACTGAAGCTTTCTTT.

J is TRBJ1-1 and V is TRBV6-1; D perhaps matches TRBD1 (6 bases). The CDR3 loop spans 14 amino acids. The V gene's germline CDR1 is MNHNS and CDR2 SASEGT. V was cut by 3 bases and J by 7 bases, with 15 bases left in between. The CDR3 protein is CASSDGTRTDEAFF. As DNA, the CDR3 is TGTGCCAGCAGTGACGGGACAAGGACAGATGAAGCTTTCTTT.

This chain connects TRBV5-1 to TRBJ1-4; no reliable D call. CDR1 and CDR2 from the germline V gene are SGHRS and YFSETQ. Deletions cut 5 bases from V and 1 base from J, with 9 bases between. The CDR3 has 14 amino acids. CDR3 DNA: TGCGCCAGCAGTTCCGTGGGAACTAATGAAAAACTGTTTTTT. Its protein is CASSSVGTNEKLFF.

The chain combines TRBV6-4 with TRBJ1-1, with a possible D match to TRBD1 (5 bases). Germline V lookup: CDR1 MRHNA, CDR2 SNTAGT. CDR3 size: 15 residues. The germline V and J ends were trimmed by 2 bases and 0 bases, with 10 bases remaining between them. CDR3: CASSDTGGVNTEAFF. CDR3 DNA: TGTGCCAGCAGTGACACCGGGGGTGTGAACACTGAAGCTTTCTTT.

The chain combines TRBV5-1 with TRBJ1-1, with 7 bases lining up with TRBD1. The CDR3 length is 14 residues. The germline V gene encodes CDR1 SGHRS and CDR2 YFSETQ. The junction had 6 bases not matched to a gene; V was cut back by 4 bases and J by 3 bases. In DNA form, the CDR3 reads TGCGCCAGCAGCGAGGGGACAGCAGACACTGAAGCTTTCTTT. This codes for CASSEGTADTEAFF. Supplemented by reference TRBV5-1 and TRBJ1-1, the full variable domain reads KAGVTQTPRYLIKTRGQQVTLSCSPISGHRSVSWYQQTPGQGLQFLFEYFSETQRNKGNFPGRFSGRQFSNSRSEMNVSTLELGDSALYLCASSEGTADTEAFFGQGTRLTVV.

This rearrangement joins TRBV19 to TRBJ1-2; no clear D. The ends were cut back, 5 bases at V and 1 base at J, with 14 bases in the middle. The CDR3 runs to 15 residues. Germline V gene sequence: CDR1 LNHDA, CDR2 SQIVND (reference sequence). The CDR3, as DNA: TGTGCCAGTAGTTCCTCACCTCCGGGTAACTATGGCTACACCTTC. It yields the protein CASSSSPPGNYGYTF.

The V gene is TRBV11-2, the J gene TRBJ2-7, with D perhaps TRBD2 (7 bases). CDR3 size: 14 residues. V lost 2 bases and J 2 bases, leaving 10 bases between the germline ends. Germline CDR1 SGHAT, CDR2 FQNNGV. In DNA, the CDR3 is TGTGCCAGCAGCTTAAGGGGGGGCCCCTACGAGCAGTACTTC. It is translated as CASSLRGGPYEQYF.

The rearrangement links TRBV18 to TRBJ2-3, with D uncertain. Trimming removed 4 bases at V and 5 bases at J, with 10 bases between. Germline lookup yields CDR1 KGHSH and CDR2 LQKENI. This CDR3 region has 13 residues. CDR3 sequence: CASSRGPVDTQYF. The CDR3 nucleotides read TGTGCCAGCTCACGCGGACCGGTAGATACGCAGTATTTT. Looking up the rest from reference TRBV18 and TRBJ2-3 gives the full variable domain: NAGVMQNPRHLVRRRGQEARLRCSPMKGHSHVYWYRQLPEEGLKFMVYLQKENIIDESGMPKERFSAEFPKEGPSILRIQQVVRGDSAAYFCASSRGPVDTQYFGPGTRLTVL.

The chain combines TRBV18 with TRBJ1-4; 7 bases map to TRBD1. This CDR3 is 15 amino acids long. The V segment lost 3 bases and the J segment 4 bases; nucleotides outside the gene matches: 5. The germline CDR1 and CDR2 sequences are KGHSH and LQKENI. The CDR3 here is CASSPRDRFNEKLFF. DNA of the CDR3: TGTGCCAGCTCACCCCGGGACAGATTTAATGAAAAACTGTTTTTT.

The chain is built from TRBV5-1 and TRBJ2-1, with D possibly TRBD1 on 5 matching bases. This CDR3 contains 15 residues. CDR1 SGHRS and CDR2 YFSETQ come from the germline V gene. Trimming cost V 3 bases and J 4 bases, with 14 bases left between them. CDR3 DNA: TGCGCCAGCAGCTACGACAGTTGGGGTTACAATGAGCAGTTCTTC. The encoded protein is CASSYDSWGYNEQFF.

J is TRBJ2-7 and V is TRBV5-1; possible D gene TRBD1, 6 bases. CDR3 length equals 14 residues. CDR1 is SGHRS and CDR2 is YFSETQ in the germline V gene. V was cut by 0 bases and J by 3 bases, with 10 bases left in between. CDR3 sequence reads: CASSLVRQDYEQYF. Here the CDR3 DNA reads TGCGCCAGCAGCTTGGTCAGACAGGACTACGAGCAGTACTTC.

This clone was seen a single time. DNA of the CDR3: TGCGCCAGCAGCTTGGGGGCAGGCGCTGAAGCTTTCTTT. This translates into CASSLGAGAEAFF. The chain employs TRBV5-1 and TRBJ1-1, with no clear D. The germline V and J ends were trimmed by 0 bases and 6 bases, with 9 bases remaining between them. This CDR3 has 13 residues. Germline loops: CDR1 SGHRS, CDR2 YFSETQ.

V usage is TRBV4-2 and J usage is TRBJ1-2; 8 bases align to TRBD1. V lost 2 bases to trimming and J lost 0 bases; unmatched junction nucleotides: 11. Germline V gene data show CDR1 as LGHNA and CDR2 as YNFKEQ. CDR3 length: 18 amino acids. CDR3 in DNA: TGTGCCAGCAGCCAACCCGTCGGGGACAGGCGATCTAACTATGGCTACACCTTC. Amino acid sequence: CASSQPVGDRRSNYGYTF.

This clone has more than one count but fewer than ten. The genes are TRBV7-7 and TRBJ1-1; the D gene is possibly TRBD1 (5 bases). The germline V gene has CDR1 SSHAT and CDR2 FNYEAQ (reference sequence). The ends were cut back, 11 bases at V and 4 bases at J, with 11 bases in the middle. CDR3 length: 11 amino acids. CDR3: CAVRQITEAFF. The CDR3 DNA reads as TGTGCCGTCCGACAGATCACTGAAGCTTTCTTT.

Concerning this clone: Other DNA sequences within the sample encode an identical CDR3. This chain uses TRBV6-5 with TRBJ2-5; 9 positions match TRBD2. The CDR3 is 14 amino acids. After removal of 2 bases from V and 7 bases from J, the junction contained 5 bases not matched to a gene. Germline assignment: CDR1 MNHEY and CDR2 SVGAGI. This CDR3 is CASSYAGGRGTQYF. The CDR3 bases are TGTGCCAGCAGTTACGCGGGAGGGAGAGGGACCCAGTACTTC.

This chain links TRBV7-6 with TRBJ2-2; 8 bases are shared with TRBD1. Germline loops: CDR1 SGHVS, CDR2 FNYEAQ. The V segment lost 6 bases and the J segment 0 bases; nucleotides outside the gene matches: 6. The CDR3 runs to 16 residues. The chain's CDR3 is CASSSWTGTNTGELFF. For the CDR3, the DNA is TGTGCCAGCAGTTCCTGGACAGGGACGAACACCGGGGAGCTGTTTTTT.

DNA for the CDR3: TGTGCCAGCAGTGAGCGGGAGACCCAGTACTTC. This sequence encodes CASSERETQYF. The rearrangement uses TRBV2 and TRBJ2-5, with unresolved D. CDR1 is SNHLY, CDR2 FYNNEI, per germline. V was clipped by 3 bases and J by 5 bases, with 4 bases between them. This CDR3 is 11 amino acids long.

This clone was recorded a few times. The rearrangement links TRBV29-1 to TRBJ1-2, with 8 bases fitting TRBD1. Germline CDR1 reads SQVTM; CDR2 reads ANQGSEA. The CDR3 has 12 residues. V lost 6 bases and J lost 5; bases outside the gene matches: 5. The CDR3 here is CSVLTGAYGYTF. The CDR3 bases are TGCAGCGTACTGACAGGGGCTTATGGCTACACCTTC.

The CDR3 here is CASSYSPGRRSTEAFF. The CDR3 DNA reads as TGTGCCAGCAGTTACTCTCCAGGGCGGAGGAGCACTGAAGCTTTCTTT. The chain carries TRBV6-5 and TRBJ1-1, with D perhaps matching TRBD1 (5 bases). The V end was cut by 0 bases, the J end by 4 bases, with 15 bases between. Looked up from germline, CDR1 is MNHEY and CDR2 is SVGAGI. There are 16 residues in the CDR3.

This chain uses TRBV5-1 with TRBJ2-5; 10 nucleotides align to TRBD2. This CDR3 spans 15 amino acids. CDR1 is SGHRS and CDR2 is YFSETQ in the germline V gene. The ends lost 1 base at V and 5 bases at J; junction bases unmatched: 5. The CDR3 is CASSLSASGSETQYF. CDR3 coding DNA: TGCGCCAGCAGCTTGTCGGCTAGCGGGAGTGAGACCCAGTACTTC.

The CDR3 reads CASSIDLGLVVAEAFF. The CDR3 DNA sequence: TGTGCCAGTAGTATAGATCTGGGACTCGTGGTCGCTGAAGCTTTCTTT. The rearrangement uses TRBV19 and TRBJ1-1, with D possibly TRBD1 on 5 matching bases. CDR1 LNHDA and CDR2 SQIVND come from the germline V gene (reference sequence). This CDR3 is 16 amino acids long. The germline V and J ends were trimmed by 0 bases and 6 bases, with 17 bases remaining between them. The whole variable domain, remainder taken from reference TRBV19 and TRBJ1-1, is DGGITQSPKYLFRKEGQNVTLSCEQNLNHDAMYWYRQDPGQGLRLIYYSQIVNDFQKGDIAEGYSVSREKKESFPLTVTSAQKNPTAFYLCASSIDLGLVVAEAFFGQGTRLTVV.

The rearrangement joins TRBV5-1 to TRBJ2-1; TRBD1 agrees at 7 bases. The germline gives CDR1 SGHRS, CDR2 YFSETQ. V shed 8 bases, J shed 5 bases, and the junction held 10 bases outside the gene matches. CDR3 size: 14 residues. The CDR3 protein is CASKGAFRNNEQFF. CDR3 coding DNA: TGCGCCAGTAAGGGGGCCTTCAGGAACAATGAGCAGTTCTTC.

This chain links TRBV11-2 with TRBJ2-7, with 8 nucleotides matching TRBD2. The CDR3 loop spans 15 amino acids. Per the germline V gene, CDR1 is SGHAT and CDR2 is FQNNGV. Trimming cost V 5 bases and J 4 bases; bases outside gene matches: 10. The CDR3 here is CASSPTTGTRYEQYF. DNA for the CDR3: TGTGCCAGCAGCCCGACAACCGGGACTAGATACGAGCAGTACTTC.

The chain employs TRBV7-9 and TRBJ1-2, with unresolved D. The ends were cut back, 8 bases at V and 4 bases at J, with 17 bases in the middle. The CDR3 sequence is 14 residues long. Germline CDR1 reads SEHNR; CDR2 reads FQNEAQ (reference sequence). Here the CDR3 DNA reads TGTGCCAGCTCCTTAGCGGAGGGTCTCTATGGCTACACCTTC. It yields the protein CASSLAEGLYGYTF. Together with reference TRBV7-9 and TRBJ1-2, the CDR3 gives the full variable domain: DTGVSQNPRHKITKRGQNVTFRCDPISEHNRLYWYRQTLGQGPEFLTYFQNEAQLEKSRLLSDRFSAERPKGSFSTLEIQRTEQGDSAMYLCASSLAEGLYGYTFGSGTRLTVV.